This passage covers 5 T cell receptor beta chains from one sample sequenced in a study of shared clonotypes between healthy human individuals. The naive CD8 fraction comprised CD45RO-negative cells positively selected for CCR7 and excluded terminally differentiated effector memory CD45RA+ cells. Data came from immunoSEQ multiplex PCR; TCRdb stores just in-frame clones and leaves some out. The repertoire includes millions of clones, about 94% of them detected once, and about 1.1% sits in the top ten. The sequencing input was naive CD8+ T cells sorted from blood. The receptors here all came from a young man in good health.

A word on this clone: Distinct nucleotide sequences in the sample also encode this CDR3. The gene calls are TRBV5-6 and TRBJ2-7; D is ambiguous. Germline CDR1 reads SGHDT; CDR2 reads YYEEEE. This CDR3 has 12 residues. V was trimmed by 4 bases and J by 1 base, leaving 6 bases between them. CDR3 protein: CASSQSSYEQYF. The DNA of the CDR3 is TGTGCCAGCAGCCAGTCATCCTACGAGCAGTACTTC.

This chain connects TRBV27 to TRBJ2-5; 8 bases align to TRBD1. Germline V gene lookup returns CDR1 MNHEY and CDR2 SMNVEV (reference sequence). This CDR3 contains 16 residues. J lost 5 bases, V lost 6 bases, and 14 bases had no gene match. The CDR3 sequence is CASRSSGTGEAETQYF. CDR3 DNA: TGTGCCAGCAGATCTTCCGGGACAGGTGAGGCGGAGACCCAGTACTTC.

This chain connects TRBV6-5 to TRBJ2-3; 7 nucleotides match TRBD1. With 8 bases clipped from V and 6 bases from J, the junction kept 11 bases outside the gene matches. This CDR3 region has 14 residues. The germline V gene has CDR1 MNHEY and CDR2 SVGAGI. CDR3 sequence reads: CASRDSSIGDTQYF. CDR3 DNA sequence: TGTGCCAGCCGGGACAGCTCTATTGGGGATACGCAGTATTTT.

This chain links TRBV27 with TRBJ1-6; 7 positions agree with TRBD1. Trimming at V came to 3 bases and at J to 9 bases, leaving 2 bases not matched to a gene. The germline V gene encodes CDR1 MNHEY and CDR2 SMNVEV (reference sequence). This CDR3 comprises 13 residues. Written as DNA, the CDR3 is TGTGCCAGCAGTTTGACAGGGACTTCACCCCTCCACTTT. Amino acid sequence: CASSLTGTSPLHF.

The chain combines TRBV14 with TRBJ1-2; unclear D gene. V was pared by 0 bases and J by 8 bases, with 22 bases between. The CDR3 covers 17 residues. CDR1 and CDR2 (germline): SGHDN, FVKESK. The CDR3 protein is CASSQEPWREESDGYTF. DNA for the CDR3: TGTGCCAGCAGCCAAGAACCGTGGAGGGAAGAGTCGGACGGCTACACCTTC.